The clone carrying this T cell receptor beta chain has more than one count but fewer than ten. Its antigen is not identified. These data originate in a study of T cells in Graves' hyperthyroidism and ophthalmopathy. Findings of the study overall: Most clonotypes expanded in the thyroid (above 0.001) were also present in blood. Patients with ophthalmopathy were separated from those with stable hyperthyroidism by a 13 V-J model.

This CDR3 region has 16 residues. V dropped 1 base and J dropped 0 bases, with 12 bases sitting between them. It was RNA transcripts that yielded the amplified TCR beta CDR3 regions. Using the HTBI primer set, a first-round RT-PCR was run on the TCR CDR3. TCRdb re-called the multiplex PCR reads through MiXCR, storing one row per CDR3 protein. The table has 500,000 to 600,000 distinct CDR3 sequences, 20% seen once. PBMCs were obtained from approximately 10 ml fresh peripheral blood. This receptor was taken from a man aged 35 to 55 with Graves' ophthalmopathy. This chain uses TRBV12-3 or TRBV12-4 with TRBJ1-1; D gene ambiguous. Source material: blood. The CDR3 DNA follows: TGTGCCAGCAGTTTAGGGGGTAAAGTCATGAACACTGAAGCTTTCTTT. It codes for CASSLGGKVMNTEAFF.